This T cell receptor (beta chain) was profiled in a study of T cell responses to AZD1222 COVID-19 vaccine. Some clones are missing from TCRdb's copy, which holds only in-frame ones; the method was immunoSEQ multiplex PCR. The table has 200,000 or so clones, 90% to 95% seen once. CDR1 SGHRS and CDR2 YFSETQ come from the germline V gene. Trimming took 1 base from V and 0 from J, leaving 3 bases between them. This CDR3 has 13 amino acids. In its sample, this clone was seen once. Its antigen is still unknown. Study-wide results and limits: The donors showed a predominance of white British ancestry and of females, with possible underestimation of clonal diversity.

Sequencing used peripheral blood, obtained on day 0 of MenACWY control vaccination. The rearrangement joins TRBV5-1 to TRBJ2-3; D not certain. This TCR was recovered from an adult in good health. The CDR3 region has the DNA TGCGCCAGCAGCTTGTACAGCACAGATACGCAGTATTTT. This sequence encodes CASSLYSTDTQYF.